These T cell receptor beta chains were read from a single sample in a study of blood T cell repertoires in COVID-19. The repertoire was sequenced with immunoSEQ multiplex PCR; TCRdb's copy has only in-frame clones and lacks some. This table holds approximately 90,000 clones, 90% found once. The sample consisted of peripheral blood. These receptors originate from a man aged 55 to 70 with acute or convalescent COVID-19. Both conserved end residues are part of each CDR3. The D gene is left open where the match is weak. Clone size is shown for a subset of rows, as once, few, many or a class of expanded clone.

TRBJ1-2	-	-	TRBV12-3/TRBV12-4	TGTGCCAGCATCTCAGGGAATGCCTATGGCTACACCTTC	CASISGNAYGYTF
TRBJ2-7	TRBD1	once	TRBV3-1/TRBV3-2	TGTGCCAGCAGCCGAACAGGACAGGTGGGGGAGCAGTACTTC	CASSRTGQVGEQYF
TRBJ1-1	-	-	TRBV12-3/TRBV12-4	TGTGCCAGCAGTTTAGGCGGGATCGAAGCTTTCTTT	CASSLGGIEAFF
TRBJ2-1	-	-	TRBV4-1	TGCGCCAGCAGCCATCCCCAAAGAGGGCGGAATGAGCAGTTCTTC	CASSHPQRGRNEQFF
TRBJ1-2	TRBD1	-	TRBV5-5	TGTGCCAGCAGCTTGGAGGGACAGTCCTCGGCTATTGGCTACACCTTC	CASSLEGQSSAIGYTF
TRBJ2-1	TRBD2	-	TRBV2	TGTGCCAGCAGGCCGGGGACTAGGGCGGGCAATGAGCAGTTCTTC	CASRPGTRAGNEQFF
TRBJ1-2	TRBD1	-	TRBV6-5	TGTGCCAGCAGTCCGCGGACAGGGGGGGATGGCTACACCTTC	CASSPRTGGDGYTF
TRBJ1-2	TRBD1	-	TRBV24-1	TGTGCCATCGGGACAGGGAAGGGCTACACCTTC	CAIGTGKGYTF
TRBJ1-2	TRBD1	-	TRBV2	TGTGCCAGCAGTACCCGGGACAGGGGGTTCGGCTACACCTTC	CASSTRDRGFGYTF
TRBJ1-1	TRBD1	-	TRBV3-1/TRBV3-2	TGTGCCAGCAGCCAACCAGACAGGGGGCGCAGAGCTTTCTTT	CASSQPDRGRRAFF
TRBJ1-2	-	-	TRBV29-1	TGCAGCACTGCGGGGAGGGGGGGAGCCTATGGCTACACCTTC	CSTAGRGGAYGYTF